These T cell receptor beta chains were read from a single sample in a study of glioma-infiltrating T cells after dendritic cell vaccination. The data were produced by immunoSEQ multiplex PCR, yet TCRdb's version contains in-frame clones alone and is incomplete. The sample consists of roughly 100,000 clones, around 90% of them appearing once. The sample consisted of blood, taken after dendritic cell vaccination. All receptors come from a human donor with glioblastoma. CDR3s include the opening cysteine and the closing phenylalanine or tryptophan. A D gene is named only where the DNA matches it firmly. Rows may omit the clone size; those that give it use once, few, many or a size class.

v_gene	abundance	j_gene	d_gene	CDR3nt	CDR3aa
TRBV28	few	TRBJ2-2	TRBD2	TGTGCCAGCAGGAGTAGCGGGGCTTTTGACACCGGGGAGCTGTTTTTT	CASRSSGAFDTGELFF
TRBV19	NA	TRBJ2-1	TRBD2	TGTGCCAGTAGTATTGCACTAGCGCATTACAATGAGCAGTTCTTC	CASSIALAHYNEQFF
TRBV9	NA	TRBJ2-5	TRBD2	TGTGCCAGCAGCACTAGCGGGGGGGGGCAAGAGACCCAGTACTTC	CASSTSGGGQETQYF
TRBV19	once	TRBJ2-3	NA	TGTGCCAGTAGGGGAGGACAGGCCACAGATACGCAGTATTTT	CASRGGQATDTQYF
TRBV7-3	NA	TRBJ2-1	TRBD2	TGTGCCAGCAGCTTAAGTGGGACTAGCGTATACAATGAGCAGTTCTTC	CASSLSGTSVYNEQFF
TRBV18	once	TRBJ2-1	TRBD2	TGTGCCAGCTCACCCACTAGCGGGGGGCCTAATGAGCAGTTCTTC	CASSPTSGGPNEQFF
TRBV2	NA	TRBJ2-2	TRBD2	TGTGCCAGCAGTTGGCGGGGGAGGACCGGGGAGCTGTTTTTT	CASSWRGRTGELFF
TRBV6-6	few	TRBJ1-1	NA	TGTGCCAGCAGACAGGGGAACACTGAAGCTTTCTTT	CASRQGNTEAFF
TRBV6-5	NA	TRBJ1-5	NA	TGTGCCTCGGGGGAGGGGCCTCAGCCCCAGCATTTT	CASGEGPQPQHF
TRBV2	few	TRBJ2-5	TRBD1	TGTGCCAGCAGTATACAGGGGTGGGAGACCCAGTACTTC	CASSIQGWETQYF
TRBV4-2	NA	TRBJ2-1	TRBD2	TGTGCCAGCAGCCAGAGCGGGGGCAATGAGCAGTTCTTC	CASSQSGGNEQFF
TRBV7-8	NA	TRBJ2-1	TRBD2	TGTGCCAGCAGCCCCAAACTAGCGGGCGACTACAATGAGCAGTTCTTC	CASSPKLAGDYNEQFF
TRBV25-1	NA	TRBJ1-6	TRBD1	TGTGCCAGCAGACACAGGGGTATACGTTCACCCCTCCACTTT	CASRHRGIRSPLHF
TRBV6-6	NA	TRBJ1-5	TRBD1	TGTGCCAGCAGTCAGGGGGTAGGTCAGCCCCAGCATTTT	CASSQGVGQPQHF
TRBV5-1	NA	TRBJ2-3	NA	TGCGCCAGCAGCACGACTAGTGGACCAACAGATACGCAGTATTTT	CASSTTSGPTDTQYF
TRBV6-1	NA	TRBJ2-7	TRBD1	TGTGCCAGCAGTGAAGCGGGGACAGTCTTCACCTACGAGCAGTACTTC	CASSEAGTVFTYEQYF
TRBV6-6	NA	TRBJ2-7	TRBD1	TGTGCCAGCACCAAGATTCAGGGGGACTACGAGCAGTACTTC	CASTKIQGDYEQYF
TRBV9	NA	TRBJ2-7	NA	TGTGCCAGCAGCGGGGCTGGGTACGAGCAGTACTTC	CASSGAGYEQYF
TRBV7-8	NA	TRBJ1-1	NA	TGTGCCAGCAGCTCCCTTTACACTGAAGCTTTCTTT	CASSSLYTEAFF
TRBV7-3	NA	TRBJ1-2	TRBD1	TGTGCCAGCAGCTTACAAACAGGGGATGGCTACACCTTC	CASSLQTGDGYTF
TRBV7-3	NA	TRBJ2-1	TRBD2	TGTGCCAGCAGCTCGTCCGGGACTAGGGCGAGTGAGCAGTTCTTC	CASSSSGTRASEQFF
TRBV7-9	NA	TRBJ2-1	NA	TGTGCCAGCAGCTTATTGGGGGGGGCAGGGTCCTACAATGAGCAGTTCTTC	CASSLLGGAGSYNEQFF
TRBV9	NA	TRBJ2-1	TRBD2	TGTGCCAGCAGCCACCCCCGCTCCCTAGCGGGAGGGTGGGATGAGCAGTTCTTC	CASSHPRSLAGGWDEQFF
TRBV5-1	NA	TRBJ1-6	TRBD1	TGCGCCAGCAGCTTGGCCGGGACAGGCTCACCCCTCCACTTT	CASSLAGTGSPLHF
TRBV7-2	NA	TRBJ1-6	NA	TGTGCCAGTACCCCGGGACAATATAATTCCCCCCTCCACTTT	CASTPGQYNSPLHF
TRBV15	once	TRBJ2-3	NA	TGTGCCACCAGCCAGTCCACCACAGATACGCAGTATTTT	CATSQSTTDTQYF
TRBV19	NA	TRBJ2-3	NA	TGTGCCAGTAGTATAGAGGCCCCAGATATTTCGAGCACAGATACGCAGTATTTT	CASSIEAPDISSTDTQYF
TRBV7-8	NA	TRBJ2-3	NA	TGTGCCAGCAGCCTAAGTACAGATACGCAGTATTTT	CASSLSTDTQYF
TRBV6-4	NA	TRBJ2-1	NA	TGTGCCAGCAGTGTACAGGGTGGAGAAAATGAGCAGTTCTTC	CASSVQGGENEQFF
TRBV6-1	NA	TRBJ1-2	NA	TGTGCCAGCAGTGAAGATCTGAGGATTGGCGGCTACACCTTC	CASSEDLRIGGYTF
TRBV15	NA	TRBJ1-5	NA	TGTGCCACCAGCAGAGATCGGGTGACAGCTAGCAATCAGCCCCAGCATTTT	CATSRDRVTASNQPQHF
TRBV10-3	NA	TRBJ1-1	NA	TGTGCCATCAGTGAGACGGGGGGGAACACTGAAGCTTTCTTT	CAISETGGNTEAFF
TRBV9	NA	TRBJ1-2	TRBD1	TGTGCCAGCAGCGCCCCCCTGGGACAGGCGAACTATGGCTACACCTTC	CASSAPLGQANYGYTF
TRBV6-1	NA	TRBJ2-1	NA	TGTGCCAGCAGTGAAGCAACCGGACAGTCTCCCCGCGGGCAGTTCTTC	CASSEATGQSPRGQFF
TRBV4-1	NA	TRBJ1-1	TRBD1	TGCGCCAGCAGCCGACCCTCGGACAGGCCGAACACTGAAGCTTTCTTT	CASSRPSDRPNTEAFF
TRBV10-3	once	TRBJ1-1	NA	TGTGCCATCACAAGCAGCGACACTGAAGCTTTCTTT	CAITSSDTEAFF
TRBV4-2	NA	TRBJ1-5	NA	TGTGCCAGCAGCCAAGTCCTCAGGGGACCCCAGCATTTT	CASSQVLRGPQHF
TRBV5-1	NA	TRBJ1-3	TRBD1	TGCGCCAGCACGACCGGGACAGGAAGCTCTGGAAACACCATATATTTT	CASTTGTGSSGNTIYF
TRBV11-3	once	TRBJ2-1	TRBD2	TGTGCCAGCAGCTTAGGGCTAGCGGGAAGAGGTGAGCAGTTCTTC	CASSLGLAGRGEQFF
TRBV7-3	once	TRBJ1-1	NA	TGTGCCAGCTCAGCGGGGATGAACACTGAAGCTTTCTTT	CASSAGMNTEAFF
TRBV27	NA	TRBJ2-7	NA	TGTGCCAGCGGCCCTTGCTACGAGCAGTACTTC	CASGPCYEQYF
TRBV19	NA	TRBJ1-5	NA	TGTGCCAGTAGTATAGATCTTAGGGGGGGCAGGCGCAATCAGCCCCAGCATTTT	CASSIDLRGGRRNQPQHF
TRBV6-5	few	TRBJ2-5	TRBD1	TGTGCCAGCAGTTACGCCCAGGGGGCAGGGGAGACCCAGTACTTC	CASSYAQGAGETQYF
TRBV6-4	NA	TRBJ1-1	TRBD1	TGTGCCAGCAGTGACCCAGACAGGGTAGGCACTGAAGCTTTCTTT	CASSDPDRVGTEAFF
TRBV6-6	NA	TRBJ1-2	TRBD1	TGTGCCATCAGTCCAGGACAGGGTGACTATGGCTACACCTTC	CAISPGQGDYGYTF
TRBV10-2	once	TRBJ2-2	NA	TGCGCCAGCAGAAGTTCGAGGGTTCCTCCCGGGGAGCTGTTTTTT	CASRSSRVPPGELFF
TRBV4-1	NA	TRBJ2-3	NA	TGCGCCAGCAGCCCTCTAGTGGGCACAGATACGCAGTATTTT	CASSPLVGTDTQYF
TRBV4-1	NA	TRBJ2-3	TRBD2	TGCGCCAGCGCGACTGAGGGGACTAGCGGGAGTAGAAATACGCAGTATTTT	CASATEGTSGSRNTQYF
TRBV6-5	NA	TRBJ1-1	NA	TGTGCCAGCAGTTTTCAGCAGGGGAACACTGAAGCTTTCTTT	CASSFQQGNTEAFF
TRBV11-3	NA	TRBJ1-6	NA	TGTGCCAGCAGCTTTCCCAGAGGCAGTTATAATTCACCCCTCCACTTT	CASSFPRGSYNSPLHF
TRBV7-9	NA	TRBJ2-2	NA	TGTGCCAGCAGCTTAGGGACACTCTCGAACACCGGGGAGCTGTTTTTT	CASSLGTLSNTGELFF
TRBV7-8	once	TRBJ1-1	NA	TGTGCCAGCAGCTTATGGGAGGGCACTGAAGCTTTCTTT	CASSLWEGTEAFF
TRBV5-6	NA	TRBJ2-5	TRBD2	TGTGCCAGCAGCTCCGCGGGGGGGGCTGGAGAGACCCAGTACTTC	CASSSAGGAGETQYF